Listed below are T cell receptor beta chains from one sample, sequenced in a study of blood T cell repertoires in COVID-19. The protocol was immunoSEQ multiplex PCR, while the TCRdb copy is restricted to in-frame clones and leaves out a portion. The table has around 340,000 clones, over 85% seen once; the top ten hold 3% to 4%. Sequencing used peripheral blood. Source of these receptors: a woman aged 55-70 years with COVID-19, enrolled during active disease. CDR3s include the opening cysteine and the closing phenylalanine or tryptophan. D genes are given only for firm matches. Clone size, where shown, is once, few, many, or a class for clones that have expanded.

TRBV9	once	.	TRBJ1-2	TGTGCCAGCAGCGCCATAGACTATGGCTACACCTTC	CASSAIDYGYTF
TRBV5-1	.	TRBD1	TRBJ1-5	TGCGCCAGCAGCACCGGGACAGGCAGCAATCAGCCCCAGCATTTT	CASSTGTGSNQPQHF
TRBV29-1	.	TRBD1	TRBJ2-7	TGCAGCGTTCGACAGGGTAGGTCCTACGAGCAGTACTTC	CSVRQGRSYEQYF
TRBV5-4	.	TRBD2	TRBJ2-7	TGTGCCAGCACCTATACAAGGACTAGCGGGGGGTACCCCTACGAGCAGTACTTC	CASTYTRTSGGYPYEQYF
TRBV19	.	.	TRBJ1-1	TGTGCCAGTAGTATAGGAGAGGAGGAACAACCGAACACTGAAGCTTTCTTT	CASSIGEEEQPNTEAFF
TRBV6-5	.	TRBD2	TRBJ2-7	TGTGCCAGCATTCTAGCGGGGAGCGGCGACGAGCAGTACTTC	CASILAGSGDEQYF
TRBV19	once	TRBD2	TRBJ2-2	TGTGCCAGTAGTATCCGGCGGGGGGGAACGAACACCGGGGAGCTGTTTTTT	CASSIRRGGTNTGELFF
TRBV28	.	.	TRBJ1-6	TGTGCCAGCAGTTCCCCGGGACACCAGAAACTCATTAATTCACCCCTCCACTTT	CASSSPGHQKLINSPLHF
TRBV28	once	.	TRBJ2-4	TGTGCCAGCAATGGGAACAGGGCAGACATTCAGTACTTC	CASNGNRADIQYF
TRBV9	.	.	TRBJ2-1	TGTGCCAGCAGCGCCCCGGGGGTACCAGAGCAGTTCTTC	CASSAPGVPEQFF
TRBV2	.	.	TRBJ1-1	TGTGCCAGCAAGGGGCAGGGAATAGTAGCTTTCTTT	CASKGQGIVAFF
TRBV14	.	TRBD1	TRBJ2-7	TGTGCCAGCAGCCAGCGGACAGGGTCCCCTCTAACGGACGAGCAGTACTTC	CASSQRTGSPLTDEQYF
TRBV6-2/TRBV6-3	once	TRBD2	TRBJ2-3	TGTGCCAGCAGTCCCCCCCGGATAGCGGGGGTCACAGATACGCAGTATTTT	CASSPPRIAGVTDTQYF
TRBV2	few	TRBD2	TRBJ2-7	TGTGCCAGCAGTGAAGCAGTTGGCGGGGGGGCATACGAGCAGTACTTC	CASSEAVGGGAYEQYF
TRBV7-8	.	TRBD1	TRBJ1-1	TGTGCCAGCAGCTCACAGGGGATGGCCACTGAAGCTTTCTTT	CASSSQGMATEAFF
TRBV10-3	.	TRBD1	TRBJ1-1	TGTGCCATCAGTGCCCGACAGGGCGTAGGGGAGCACACTGAAGCTTTCTTT	CAISARQGVGEHTEAFF
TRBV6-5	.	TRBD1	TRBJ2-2	TGTGCCACCAGAGACAGGGAGATTACCGGGGAGCTGTTTTTT	CATRDREITGELFF
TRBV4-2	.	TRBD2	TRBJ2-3	TGTGCCAGCAGCCAGACTAGCGGGGGGGAGAGCACAGATACGCAGTATTTT	CASSQTSGGESTDTQYF
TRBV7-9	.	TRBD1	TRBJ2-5	TGTGCCAGCAGCAACCGGGACAGGGGGCTCTCAGAGACCCAGTACTTC	CASSNRDRGLSETQYF
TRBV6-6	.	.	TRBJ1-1	TGTGCCAGCAGTCCAGAGAACACTGAAGCTTTCTTT	CASSPENTEAFF
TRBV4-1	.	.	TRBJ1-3	TGCGCCAGCAGCCAGGGAGTGGTGGGTTCTGGAAACACCATATATTTT	CASSQGVVGSGNTIYF
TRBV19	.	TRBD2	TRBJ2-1	TGTGCCAGTAGTATAGGGACTAGCGGGGCCAATGAGCAGTTCTTC	CASSIGTSGANEQFF
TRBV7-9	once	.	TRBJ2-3	TGTGCCAGCAGCTTAGCCCAGCAGGGTAGCACAGATACGCAGTATTTT	CASSLAQQGSTDTQYF